This is a list of T cell receptor beta chains from one sample in a study of graft-versus-host responses after intestinal transplantation. The protocol was immunoSEQ multiplex PCR, while the TCRdb copy is restricted to in-frame clones and leaves out a portion. The sample lists under 45,000 clones, roughly 95% occurring once. Their specific antigens are unknown. This sample comprised unstimulated CD4+ T cells sorted from spleen or lymph node cells, obtained before transplant. The receptors were gathered from a human donor who was the organ donor for an intestinal transplant. Each CDR3 is given with its conserved first and last residue. D genes are given only for firm matches. The size entry is marked missing in some rows and otherwise reads once, few, many or a size class.

clone_size	d_call	j_call	v_call	cdr3_nt	cdr3_aa
NA	TRBD1	TRBJ1-4	TRBV9	TGTGCCAGCAGCACGTGGACAGGGGGCGGCGAAAAACTGTTTTTT	CASSTWTGGGEKLFF
NA	NA	TRBJ1-2	TRBV2	TGTGCCAGCAGTGAGGGGAGGTATGGCTACACCTTC	CASSEGRYGYTF
once	NA	TRBJ1-5	TRBV18	TGTGCCAGCTCACCGAGAAGAGATCAGCCCCAGCATTTT	CASSPRRDQPQHF
NA	NA	TRBJ1-2	TRBV4-3	TGCGCCAGCAGCCAAGGGGGGGTAGGTGGCTACACCTTC	CASSQGGVGGYTF
few	NA	TRBJ1-2	TRBV6-1	TGTGCCAGCAGTGAAGACGGTAACTATGGCTACACCTTC	CASSEDGNYGYTF
NA	TRBD2	TRBJ2-4	TRBV4-1	TGCGCCAGCAGCCAAGACTGGGTTCGGGGGGGGGCCTTGAACATTCAGTACTTC	CASSQDWVRGGALNIQYF
NA	TRBD2	TRBJ2-7	TRBV19	TGTGCCAGTAGTATTAGCGGGGGGGGCAGATCCGAGCAGTACTTC	CASSISGGGRSEQYF
once	NA	TRBJ1-2	TRBV6-1	TGTGCCAGCAGTAGAGGGACAAGGTATGGCTACACCTTC	CASSRGTRYGYTF
NA	TRBD2	TRBJ2-7	TRBV5-4	TGTGCCAGCAGCTTGGCTAGCGGAAGCTCCTACGAGCAGTACTTC	CASSLASGSSYEQYF
NA	NA	TRBJ2-7	TRBV6-1	TGTGCCAGCAGTGAAGATCCCAGGGCCTACGAGCAGTACTTC	CASSEDPRAYEQYF
NA	TRBD1	TRBJ1-1	TRBV6-5	TGTGCCAGCAGTTTGAGAGGGACAGGGGTCACTGAAGCTTTCTTT	CASSLRGTGVTEAFF
NA	TRBD1	TRBJ2-2	TRBV9	TGTGCCAGCAGCGTACCTAGACAGGGCGGAACCGGGGAGCTGTTTTTT	CASSVPRQGGTGELFF
NA	NA	TRBJ2-3	TRBV5-6	TGTGCCAGCAGCTTGGCCAGCAGGGCGAGCACAGATACGCAGTATTTT	CASSLASRASTDTQYF
NA	NA	TRBJ1-3	TRBV5-6	TGTGCCAGCAGCTTGTTTCAGGGGACCTTTGCAAACACCATATATTTT	CASSLFQGTFANTIYF
NA	NA	TRBJ1-2	TRBV4-1	TGCGCCAGCAGCCAAGGGGACAAGGGAAATGGGCCTGGCTACACCTTC	CASSQGDKGNGPGYTF
NA	TRBD2	TRBJ2-3	TRBV4-1	TGCGCCAGCAGCCAAGATCGACTAGCGGGGGGAATGTCAAAGGCAGATACGCAGTATTTT	CASSQDRLAGGMSKADTQYF
NA	NA	TRBJ1-6	TRBV29-1	TGCAGCGCTAGGACCGGAGTTAATTCACCCCTCCACTTT	CSARTGVNSPLHF
NA	TRBD1	TRBJ1-4	TRBV11-3	TGTGCCAGCAGCGCCCGGACAGGGGGGGCTAATGAAAAACTGTTTTTT	CASSARTGGANEKLFF
NA	TRBD1	TRBJ2-5	TRBV9	TGTGCCAGCAGCGATCCCGGGACAGGGCACGAGACCCAGTACTTC	CASSDPGTGHETQYF
NA	NA	TRBJ1-2	TRBV7-2	TGTGCCAGCAGCTTAGGTCCGTTTGTGGATACTAACTATGGCTACACCTTC	CASSLGPFVDTNYGYTF
NA	TRBD1	TRBJ2-7	TRBV10-3	TGTGCCATGAACCGGGACAGGGGCTACGAGCAGTACTTC	CAMNRDRGYEQYF
few	NA	TRBJ1-2	TRBV4-1	TGCGCCAGCAGCCAAGTTGGACAATTGGAATATTATGGCTACACCTTC	CASSQVGQLEYYGYTF
NA	NA	TRBJ1-2	TRBV5-1	TGCGCCAGCAGCTTGGTGGGGACATATGGCTACACCTTC	CASSLVGTYGYTF
NA	NA	TRBJ1-1	TRBV28	TGTGCCAGCAGTTTACGAGTATTCGGGGCTGAAGCTTTCTTT	CASSLRVFGAEAFF
once	TRBD1	TRBJ2-7	TRBV4-1	TGCGCCAGCAGCCAAGTTACAGGGGCCCGTGTGAGTGAGCAGTACTTC	CASSQVTGARVSEQYF
once	NA	TRBJ2-7	TRBV30	TGTGCCTGGAGTGGAAAGCCCTACTACGAGCAGTACTTC	CAWSGKPYYEQYF
NA	TRBD1	TRBJ1-2	TRBV13	TGTGCCAGCAGCCCCAGGGGGTCCTATGGCTACACCTTC	CASSPRGSYGYTF
once	NA	TRBJ2-3	TRBV7-3	TGTGCCAGCAGCTTAAGCCTACTAGGGGATACGCAGTATTTT	CASSLSLLGDTQYF
NA	NA	TRBJ2-5	TRBV5-1	TGCGCCAGCAGCCGACTAGGAGAGACCCAGTACTTC	CASSRLGETQYF
NA	NA	TRBJ1-5	TRBV7-2	TGTGCCAGCAGCTTAGGGGTATTCCAGGGGAATCAGCCCCAGCATTTT	CASSLGVFQGNQPQHF
NA	NA	TRBJ1-1	TRBV6-1	TGTGCCAGCAGGAATCCGGGGCCCGGGGTCACTGAAGCTTTCTTT	CASRNPGPGVTEAFF
NA	NA	TRBJ1-1	TRBV5-4	TGTGCCAGCAGCTCCTTGACGGGCGACACTGAAGCTTTCTTT	CASSSLTGDTEAFF
NA	TRBD1	TRBJ2-5	TRBV5-1	TGCGCCAGCAGCACGGGGGAGACAGGGGGCGGGGAGACCCAGTACTTC	CASSTGETGGGETQYF